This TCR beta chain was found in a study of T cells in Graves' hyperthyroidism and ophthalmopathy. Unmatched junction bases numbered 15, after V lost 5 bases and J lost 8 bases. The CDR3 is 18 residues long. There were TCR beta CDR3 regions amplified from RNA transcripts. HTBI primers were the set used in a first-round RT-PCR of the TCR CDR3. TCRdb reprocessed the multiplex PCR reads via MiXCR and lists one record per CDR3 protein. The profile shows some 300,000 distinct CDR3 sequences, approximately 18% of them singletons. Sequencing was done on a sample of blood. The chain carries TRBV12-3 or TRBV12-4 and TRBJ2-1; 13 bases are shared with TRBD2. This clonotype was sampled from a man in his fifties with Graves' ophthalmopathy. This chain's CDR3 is CASSPRGLGLAGVYEQFF. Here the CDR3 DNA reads TGTGCCAGCAGTCCCCGGGGCCTCGGACTAGCGGGAGTCTATGAGCAGTTCTTC.